Below are 16 T cell receptor beta chains sequenced from a single sample in a study of Graves' ophthalmopathy and Graves' hyperthyroidism. RNA transcripts provided the template for amplifying TCR beta CDR3 regions. Scientists carried out first-round RT-PCR using HTBI primers and then a second-round multiplex PCR. TCRdb fed the multiplex PCR reads into MiXCR, producing one record per CDR3 protein. Altogether hundreds of thousands of distinct CDR3 sequences are present, 22% being singletons, with the ten largest covering roughly 6.9%. Sequenced input: peripheral blood. The source of these receptors is a woman between 18 and 29 years old with stable Graves' hyperthyroidism. Some clones in this sample may be carry-over from other donors' samples.

This clonotype was seen a handful of times. V is TRBV4-1 and J is TRBJ1-2; D not certain. CDR3 length: 14 amino acids. The germline V gene encodes CDR1 MGHRA and CDR2 YSYEKL. The V end was cut by 1 base, the J end by 8 bases, with 14 bases between. Here the CDR3 DNA reads TGCGCCAGCAGCCAAGTCAAGGCAGTGAGGGGCTACACCTTC. Encoded protein: CASSQVKAVRGYTF.

Regarding this clonotype: One end of the junction fails to match germline, which may point to a read error. The rearrangement links TRBV28 to TRBJ2-5, with D hard to call. CDR3 length: 13 amino acids. Per the germline V gene, CDR1 is MDHEN and CDR2 is SYDVKM. In DNA, the CDR3 is TGTGCCAGCAGGCTACCGGAACAAGAGACTCAGTACTTC. Translation: CASRLPEQETQYF.

The sample holds many counts of this clonotype. This chain joins TRBV20-1 and TRBJ2-5; the D is unclear. V shed 2 bases and J shed 4 bases, with 2 bases lying between them. This CDR3 is 10 amino acids long. Germline-derived CDR1 and CDR2 are DFQATT and SNEGSKA (reference sequence). CDR3 in DNA: TGCAGTGCTAGACGAGAGACCCAGTACTTC. Its translation: CSARRETQYF.

The sample holds many counts of this clonotype. This sequence joins TRBV29-1 and TRBJ2-2; 7 bases match TRBD2. Per the germline V gene, CDR1 is SQVTM and CDR2 is ANQGSEA. There are 13 residues in the CDR3. V was clipped by 4 bases and J by 5 bases; unmatched bases: 4. The CDR3 DNA is TGCAGCGTTGCAAGCGGGAAGACCGGGGAGCTGTTTTTT. Translated, it gives CSVASGKTGELFF.

This clonotype was counted ten times or more. This chain links TRBV11-2 with TRBJ1-6; D possibly corresponds to TRBD1 (5 bases). CDR3 length: 16 residues. V lost 6 bases, J lost 0 bases, and 12 bases lay in between. The germline V gene has CDR1 SGHAT and CDR2 FQNNGV. The CDR3 loop is CASRRVRDSYNSPLHF. The DNA for the CDR3 is TGTGCCAGCAGGCGCGTCAGGGACTCCTATAATTCACCCCTCCACTTT.

This clonotype has a count of ten or more. J is TRBJ1-1 and V is TRBV7-2, with D perhaps matching TRBD1 (5 bases). V was cut by 4 bases and J by 5 bases, with 17 bases left in between. This CDR3 contains 15 residues. Germline CDR1 reads SGHTA; CDR2 reads FQGNSA. The CDR3 loop reads CASSYQARGGTEAFF. CDR3 DNA sequence: TGTGCCAGCAGCTACCAGGCACGGGGGGGTACTGAAGCTTTCTTT.

The rearrangement links TRBV24-1 to TRBJ1-5; 9 bases are shared with TRBD1. The CDR3 length is 16 residues. The germline CDR1 and CDR2 sequences are KGHDR and SFDVKD. The V segment lost 2 bases and the J segment 0 bases; nucleotides outside the gene matches: 1. This chain's CDR3 is CATSDWTGVSNQPQHF. The CDR3 DNA reads as TGTGCCACCAGTGATTGGACAGGGGTTAGCAATCAGCCCCAGCATTTT.

This clonotype was recorded many times. The V call is TRBV6-1, the J call TRBJ2-5; tentatively, D is TRBD1 or TRBD2 (5 bases each). With 8 bases removed from V and 4 bases from J, the gap between germline ends came to 5 bases. This CDR3 has 10 amino acids. Germline CDR1 MNHNS, CDR2 SASEGT. CDR3: CASGGETQYF. Here the CDR3 DNA reads TGTGCCAGCGGGGGAGAGACCCAGTACTTC.

This clonotype was detected a few times. The rearrangement joins TRBV29-1 to TRBJ1-2; D possibly corresponds to TRBD1 (5 bases). The germline V and J ends were trimmed by 8 bases and 6 bases, with 13 bases remaining between them. Germline V gene lookup returns CDR1 SQVTM and CDR2 ANQGSEA. CDR3 length: 11 amino acids. The CDR3: CSLGSQDGYTF. The CDR3 DNA reads TGCAGCTTGGGGTCACAGGATGGCTACACCTTC.

This clonotype showed up many times. The V and J genes are TRBV10-3 and TRBJ1-5; D not certain. Germline CDR1 ENHRY, CDR2 SYGVKD. The CDR3 sequence is 14 residues long. V was pared by 4 bases and J by 3 bases, with 10 bases between. The CDR3 here is CAISGGEANQPQHF. The CDR3 coding sequence is TGTGCCATCAGTGGCGGGGAGGCCAATCAGCCCCAGCATTTT.

This clonotype was counted ten times or more. This sequence joins TRBV6-5 and TRBJ2-7; D is unresolved. The germline V and J ends were trimmed by 0 bases and 3 bases, with 6 bases remaining between them. This CDR3 is 13 amino acids long. CDR1 and CDR2 (germline): MNHEY, SVGAGI. In DNA, the CDR3 is TGTGCCAGCAGTTACTCGGCACGCTACGAGCAGTACTTC. This translates into CASSYSARYEQYF.

The rearrangement joins TRBV5-1 to TRBJ2-5, with D perhaps being TRBD1 or TRBD2 (5 bases each). Trimming shortened V by 5 bases and J by 5 bases, and 13 bases separated the two germline ends. The CDR3 runs to 13 residues. Germline-derived CDR1 and CDR2 are SGHRS and YFSETQ. The CDR3 is CASRGPHPETQYF. The CDR3 DNA reads as TGCGCCAGCAGGGGACCTCACCCGGAGACCCAGTACTTC.

This clonotype was seen only once. This sequence joins TRBV12-3 or TRBV12-4 and TRBJ1-6; tentatively, D is TRBD1 (6 bases). CDR3 size: 15 residues. The V gene lost 7 bases and the J gene lost 8 bases, with 18 bases spanning the gap. CDR3 amino acids: CASKDRQGIYSPLHF. CDR3 coding DNA: TGTGCCAGCAAGGATCGGCAGGGGATCTATTCACCCCTCCACTTT.

This chain uses TRBV6-1 with TRBJ2-7; D remains ambiguous. CDR1 and CDR2 from the germline V gene are MNHNS and SASEGT. V was pared by 10 bases and J by 2 bases, with 12 bases between. The CDR3 is 12 amino acids. The CDR3 here is CATLSEPYEQYF. CDR3 nucleotides: TGTGCCACCCTTTCAGAGCCCTACGAGCAGTACTTC.

In its sample, this clonotype was seen many times. The chain links TRBV7-2 to TRBJ1-1; 9 bases fit TRBD1. Germline CDR1 and CDR2: SGHTA and FQGNSA. The CDR3 spans 15 residues. J lost 2 bases, V lost 5 bases, and 6 bases had no gene match. In nucleotides, the CDR3 is TGTGCCAGCAGCCAACAGGGGGCGCCCAACACTGAAGCTTTCTTT. Its protein product is CASSQQGAPNTEAFF.

The V gene is TRBV2, the J gene TRBJ2-5; the D gene is possibly TRBD2 (5 bases). V gave up 7 bases and J gave up 0 bases, with 6 bases separating them. The CDR3 sequence is 12 residues long. Germline CDR1 and CDR2: SNHLY and FYNNEI. The CDR3 DNA reads as TGTGCCAGCAACGGGGACCAAGAGACCCAGTACTTC. Amino acid sequence: CASNGDQETQYF.